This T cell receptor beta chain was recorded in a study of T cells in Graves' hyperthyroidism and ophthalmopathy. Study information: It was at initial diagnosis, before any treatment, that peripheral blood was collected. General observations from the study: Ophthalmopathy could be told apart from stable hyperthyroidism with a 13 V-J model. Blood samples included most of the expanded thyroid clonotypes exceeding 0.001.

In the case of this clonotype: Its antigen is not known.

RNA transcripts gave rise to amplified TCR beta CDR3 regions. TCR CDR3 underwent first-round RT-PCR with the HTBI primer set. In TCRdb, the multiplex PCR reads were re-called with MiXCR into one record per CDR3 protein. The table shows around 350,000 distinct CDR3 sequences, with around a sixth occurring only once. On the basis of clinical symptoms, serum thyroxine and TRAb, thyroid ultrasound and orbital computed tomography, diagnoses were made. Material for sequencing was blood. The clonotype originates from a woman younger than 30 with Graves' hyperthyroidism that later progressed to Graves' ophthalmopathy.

CDR3 amino acids: CATNPGLAVSYNEQFF. The CDR3 nucleotides are TGTGCCACCAACCCAGGACTAGCGGTGTCCTACAATGAGCAGTTCTTC. The chain couples TRBV19 to TRBJ2-1; TRBD2 agrees at 10 bases. The CDR3 has 16 residues. Germline V gene data show CDR1 as LNHDA and CDR2 as SQIVND (reference sequence). V was pared by 10 bases and J by 1 base, with 10 bases of the junction left unmatched. The full variable domain, completed using reference TRBV19 and TRBJ2-1, is DGGITQSPKYLFRKEGQNVTLSCEQNLNHDAMYWYRQDPGQGLRLIYYSQIVNDFQKGDIAEGYSVSREKKESFPLTVTSAQKNPTAFYLCATNPGLAVSYNEQFFGPGTRLTVL.